The 9 T cell receptor beta chains given below trace back to one sample, sequenced in a study of cytomegalovirus exposure and HLA in healthy donors. In the PCR, 60 Vbeta and 13 Jbeta primers were used. Sequencing was performed with immunoSEQ multiplex PCR; in TCRdb, only in-frame clones are kept and a portion is missing. The table shows more than 95,000 clones, with around 64% occurring only once. Sequencing was done on a sample of PBMCs. These receptors originate from a man aged 55 to 70 in good health and CMV-seronegative.

Here the CDR3 DNA reads TGCGCCAGCAGCCAACTAGCGGGAGGGAACTACGAGCAGTACTTC. Amino acid sequence: CASSQLAGGNYEQYF. This rearrangement joins TRBV5-1 to TRBJ2-7; 13 bases match TRBD2. The CDR3 covers 15 residues. Per germline, CDR1 SGHRS and CDR2 YFSETQ. V trimming: 4 bases; J trimming: 3 bases; junction bases outside the gene matches: 4.

The chain combines TRBV19 with TRBJ1-5; 10 positions agree with TRBD1. The germline V gene encodes CDR1 LNHDA and CDR2 SQIVND (reference sequence). V lost 3 bases and J lost 6; bases outside the gene matches: 8. The CDR3 runs to 16 residues. DNA of the CDR3: TGTGCCAGTAGTATTATCGGACAGGGGGTAATTCAGCCCCAGCATTTT. Translation: CASSIIGQGVIQPQHF.

The chain uses TRBV5-4 and TRBJ1-1; D not certain. Germline V gene lookup returns CDR1 SGHNT and CDR2 YYREEE (reference sequence). V lost 1 base and J 5 bases, leaving 9 bases between the germline ends. This CDR3 comprises 13 residues. Here the CDR3 reads CASSLPYSTEAFF. CDR3 DNA: TGTGCCAGCAGCTTGCCGTACTCGACTGAAGCTTTCTTT.

This sequence joins TRBV9 and TRBJ2-5; 11 bases agree with TRBD2. From germline, CDR1 is SGDLS and CDR2 YYNGEE. V shed 0 bases and J 4 bases; nucleotides not matched to a gene: 8. This CDR3 is 17 amino acids long. CDR3 DNA sequence: TGTGCCAGCAGCGTAGTTGGTAGCGGGGGGGCCCCAGAGACCCAGTACTTC. This encodes CASSVVGSGGAPETQYF.

This clone was observed once. This chain joins TRBV6-1 and TRBJ2-5; 9 nucleotides align to TRBD2. The assigned J gene may be wrong: the sequence end matches TRBJ2-7 better. Looked up from germline, CDR1 is MNHNS and CDR2 is SASEGT. This CDR3 spans 16 amino acids. CDR3 region: CASSVGILAGWYEQYF. The CDR3 nucleotides are TGTGCCAGCAGTGTTGGCATTCTAGCGGGATGGTACGAGCAGTACTTC.

J is TRBJ1-1 and V is TRBV2; a weak D match, TRBD1 (5 bases). V lost 7 bases, J lost 3 bases, and 18 bases lay in between. The CDR3 totals 15 residues. Germline-derived CDR1 and CDR2 are SNHLY and FYNNEI. Here the CDR3 DNA reads TGTGCCAGCATCCAACAGGAGGAGGGGCACACTGAAGCTTTCTTT. Its translation is CASIQQEEGHTEAFF.

The chain recombines TRBV5-4 with TRBJ1-3; 7 positions agree with TRBD1. Trimming took 3 bases from V and 5 from J; bases not matched to a gene: 5. CDR3 length equals 14 residues. Germline V gene data show CDR1 as SGHNT and CDR2 as YYREEE (reference sequence). Written as DNA, the CDR3 is TGTGCCAGCAGCTCCGGGACAGAACGAAACACCATATATTTT. Its translation: CASSSGTERNTIYF.

The chain couples TRBV5-6 to TRBJ2-3, with 10 nucleotides matching TRBD2. This CDR3 contains 17 residues. Germline CDR1 and CDR2: SGHDT and YYEEEE. V lost 0 bases, J lost 5 bases, and 9 bases stayed unmatched. The CDR3: CASSLAASGSFGDTQYF. DNA of the CDR3: TGTGCCAGCAGCTTGGCGGCTAGCGGGAGTTTTGGAGATACGCAGTATTTT.

This chain connects TRBV9 to TRBJ2-1; the match to TRBD1 covers 7 bases. V lost 4 bases and J lost 3; bases outside the gene matches: 10. Per the germline V gene, CDR1 is SGDLS and CDR2 is YYNGEE. The CDR3 runs to 16 residues. CDR3 loop: CASSPRGQELYNEQFF. The CDR3 DNA follows: TGTGCCAGCAGCCCCCGAGGACAGGAACTCTACAATGAGCAGTTCTTC.